This record concerns one T cell receptor beta chain sequence. Its antigen remains unidentified. Selection required adequate fresh-frozen tumor tissue plus more than two years' survival data. Isocitrate dehydrogenase mutation was absent in all glioblastoma patients. Produced via immunoSEQ multiplex PCR; TCRdb's table is partial and in-frame only. This sample has more than 85,000 clones, with around 85% found just once. This specimen belongs to a study of glioma-infiltrating T cells after dendritic cell vaccination. The study's findings and limits: Only a small number of patients had complete blood and tumor samples.

The sample in question was blood, obtained before dendritic cell vaccination. The clonotype was recovered from a human donor with glioblastoma.

CDR3 sequence (DNA): TGTGCTAGTGGTTATTGGGGAGAGGATACGCAGTATTTT. Translation gives CASGYWGEDTQYF. The chain is built from TRBV12-5 and TRBJ2-3, with D tentatively TRBD2 (5 bases). The CDR3 contains 13 residues. V lost 4 bases, J lost 6 bases, and 11 bases lay in between. Per the germline V gene, CDR1 is LGHNT and CDR2 is FRNRAP.